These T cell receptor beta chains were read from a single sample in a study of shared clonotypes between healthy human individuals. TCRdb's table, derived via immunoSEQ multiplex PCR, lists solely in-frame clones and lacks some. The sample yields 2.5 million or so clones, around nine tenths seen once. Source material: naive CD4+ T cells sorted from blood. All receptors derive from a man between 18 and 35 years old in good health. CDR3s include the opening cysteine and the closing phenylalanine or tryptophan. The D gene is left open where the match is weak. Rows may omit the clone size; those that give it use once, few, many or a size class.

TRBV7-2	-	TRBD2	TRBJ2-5	CASSFNGRAMETQYF	TGTGCCAGCAGCTTTAACGGGAGGGCCATGGAGACCCAGTACTTC
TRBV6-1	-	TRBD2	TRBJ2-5	CASSPSRVGGETQYF	TGTGCCAGCAGTCCATCCCGGGTCGGGGGGGAGACCCAGTACTTC
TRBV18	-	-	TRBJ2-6	CASSSAGRSSGANVLTF	TGTGCCAGCTCATCCGCAGGGCGTTCCTCTGGGGCCAACGTCCTGACTTTC
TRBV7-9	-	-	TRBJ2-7	CASSLDFYEQYF	TGTGCCAGCAGCTTGGACTTCTACGAGCAGTACTTC
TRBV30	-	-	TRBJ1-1	CAFLSWAPMNTEAFF	TGTGCCTTTCTCAGCTGGGCACCTATGAACACTGAAGCTTTCTTT
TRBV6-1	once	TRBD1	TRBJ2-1	CASSPRDRDNEQFF	TGTGCCAGCAGTCCCCGGGACAGAGACAATGAGCAGTTCTTC
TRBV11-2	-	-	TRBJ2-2	CASSFRTAGELFF	TGTGCCAGCAGCTTCAGGACCGCCGGGGAGCTGTTTTTT
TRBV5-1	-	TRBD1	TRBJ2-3	CASSVDLGQGLTDTQYF	TGCGCCAGCAGCGTGGACCTGGGACAGGGTTTGACAGATACGCAGTATTTT
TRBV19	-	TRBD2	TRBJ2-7	CASSPTSVSYEQYF	TGTGCCAGTAGTCCGACTAGCGTTTCCTACGAGCAGTACTTC
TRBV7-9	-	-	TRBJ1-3	CASSLEWRSGNTIYF	TGTGCCAGCAGCTTAGAGTGGCGCTCTGGAAACACCATATATTTT
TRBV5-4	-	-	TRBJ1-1	CASSLGQLMNTEAFF	TGTGCCAGCAGCTTGGGGCAGCTTATGAACACTGAAGCTTTCTTT
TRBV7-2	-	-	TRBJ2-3	CASRIAEGTQYF	TGTGCCAGCAGGATAGCGGAGGGTACGCAGTATTTT
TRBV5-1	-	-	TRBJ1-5	CASSPSGQTGNQPQHF	TGCGCCAGCAGCCCTTCTGGCCAAACGGGCAATCAGCCCCAGCATTTT
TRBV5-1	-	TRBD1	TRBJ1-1	CASSYGQENTEAFF	TGCGCCAGCAGCTACGGACAGGAGAACACTGAAGCTTTCTTT
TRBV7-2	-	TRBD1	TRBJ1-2	CASSPDRGLYGYTF	TGTGCCAGCAGCCCCGACAGGGGGCTATATGGCTACACCTTC
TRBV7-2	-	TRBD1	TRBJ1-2	CASSHRQGGYTF	TGTGCCAGCAGCCATAGACAGGGCGGCTACACCTTC
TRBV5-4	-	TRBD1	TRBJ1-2	CASSTTGAGNYGYTF	TGTGCCAGCAGCACCACAGGGGCGGGAAACTATGGCTACACCTTC
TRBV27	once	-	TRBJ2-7	CASSLQGGYEQYF	TGTGCCAGCAGTTTGCAGGGGGGCTACGAGCAGTACTTC
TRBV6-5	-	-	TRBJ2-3	CASSYLGGSSPDTQYF	TGTGCCAGCAGTTACCTGGGAGGCAGCTCCCCAGATACGCAGTATTTT
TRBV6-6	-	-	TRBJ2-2	CASSYSGNTGELFF	TGTGCCAGCAGTTACTCCGGCAACACCGGGGAGCTGTTTTTT
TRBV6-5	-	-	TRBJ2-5	CASSIRVQETQYF	TGTGCCAGCAGCATCCGGGTCCAAGAGACCCAGTACTTC
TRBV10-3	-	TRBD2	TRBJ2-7	CAISALAGDEQYF	TGTGCCATCAGTGCACTAGCGGGAGACGAGCAGTACTTC
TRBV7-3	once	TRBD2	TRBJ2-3	CASSLSRLAGGDTQYF	TGTGCCAGCAGCCTCTCACGACTAGCGGGGGGAGATACGCAGTATTTT
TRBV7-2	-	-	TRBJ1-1	CASSYYMNTEAFF	TGTGCCAGCAGCTACTATATGAACACTGAAGCTTTCTTT
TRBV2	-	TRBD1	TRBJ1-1	CASISDRANTEAFF	TGTGCCAGCATTTCTGACAGGGCGAACACTGAAGCTTTCTTT
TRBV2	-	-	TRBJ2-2	CASSELGVTGELFF	TGTGCCAGCAGTGAACTGGGGGTCACCGGGGAGCTGTTTTTT
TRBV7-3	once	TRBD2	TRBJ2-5	CASSRTSGIQETQYF	TGTGCCAGCAGCCGGACTAGCGGGATACAAGAGACCCAGTACTTC
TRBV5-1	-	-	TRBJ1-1	CASSHPGGNTEAFF	TGCGCCAGCAGTCATCCCGGGGGGAACACTGAAGCTTTCTTT
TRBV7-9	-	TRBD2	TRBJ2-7	CASSPGLAGNEQYF	TGTGCCAGCAGCCCGGGACTAGCGGGAAACGAGCAGTACTTC
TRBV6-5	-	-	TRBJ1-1	CASRRTAEAFF	TGTGCCAGCAGAAGGACAGCTGAAGCTTTCTTT
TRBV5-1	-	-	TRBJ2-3	CASSQITSTDTQYF	TGCGCCAGCAGCCAAATTACTAGCACAGATACGCAGTATTTT
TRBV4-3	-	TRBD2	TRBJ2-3	CAGVISSSGSTDTQYF	TGCGCCGGAGTTATATCGTCTAGCGGTAGCACAGATACGCAGTATTTT
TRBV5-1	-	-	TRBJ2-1	CASSLDWGAYNEQFF	TGCGCCAGCAGCTTGGACTGGGGAGCCTACAATGAGCAGTTCTTC
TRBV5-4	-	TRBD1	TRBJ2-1	CASSWDRDFYNEQFF	TGTGCCAGCAGTTGGGACAGGGACTTCTACAATGAGCAGTTCTTC
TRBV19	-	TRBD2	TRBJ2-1	CASSIVSGIYNEQFF	TGTGCCAGTAGTATAGTTAGCGGGATCTACAATGAGCAGTTCTTC
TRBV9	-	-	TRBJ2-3	CASSVALSTDTQYF	TGTGCCAGCAGCGTAGCGCTTAGCACAGATACGCAGTATTTT
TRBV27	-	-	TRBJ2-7	CASSLRGTAYEQYF	TGTGCCAGCAGTTTGAGGGGTACGGCCTACGAGCAGTACTTC
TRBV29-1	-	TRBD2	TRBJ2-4	CTLAGGFLAKNIQYF	TGCACACTAGCGGGAGGCTTTCTAGCCAAAAACATTCAGTACTTC
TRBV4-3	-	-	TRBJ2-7	CASSQDWGDYEQYF	TGCGCCAGCAGCCAAGATTGGGGAGACTACGAGCAGTACTTC
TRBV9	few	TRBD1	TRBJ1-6	CASSAGTADNSPLHF	TGTGCCAGCAGCGCGGGGACAGCAGATAATTCACCCCTCCACTTT
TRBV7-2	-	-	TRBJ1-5	CASSLRNNQPQHF	TGTGCCAGCAGCCTTCGTAACAATCAGCCCCAGCATTTT
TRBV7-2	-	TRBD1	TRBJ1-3	CASSLGQGVGNTIYF	TGTGCCAGCAGCCTGGGACAGGGAGTCGGAAACACCATATATTTT
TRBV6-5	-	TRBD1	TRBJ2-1	CASTSMGTGVQFF	TGTGCCAGCACTTCTATGGGGACAGGGGTTCAGTTCTTC
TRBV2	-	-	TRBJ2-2	CASNPGQGFTGELFF	TGTGCCAGCAACCCAGGGCAGGGGTTCACCGGGGAGCTGTTTTTT
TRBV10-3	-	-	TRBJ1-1	CAIMGEGRGEAFF	TGTGCCATCATGGGAGAGGGGCGGGGTGAAGCTTTCTTT
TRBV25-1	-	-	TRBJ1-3	CASSFSGNTIYF	TGTGCCAGCTCCTTCTCTGGAAACACCATATATTTT
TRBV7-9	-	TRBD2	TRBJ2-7	CASSPTGTSGEYEQYF	TGTGCCAGCAGCCCGACCGGGACTAGCGGGGAGTACGAGCAGTACTTC
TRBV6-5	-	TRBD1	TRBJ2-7	CASSPDRGHEQYF	TGTGCCAGCAGTCCAGACAGGGGCCACGAGCAGTACTTC
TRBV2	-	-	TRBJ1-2	CASSESGGYTF	TGTGCCAGCAGTGAATCCGGGGGGTACACCTTC
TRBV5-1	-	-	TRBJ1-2	CASSLDRNGYTF	TGCGCCAGCAGCTTGGATAGAAATGGCTACACCTTC
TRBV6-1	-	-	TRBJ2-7	CASSEDTLTTYEQYF	TGTGCCAGCAGTGAAGACACCTTGACGACCTACGAGCAGTACTTC
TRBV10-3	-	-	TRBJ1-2	CAIRGQGVDYGYTF	TGTGCCATCAGGGGGCAGGGTGTTGACTATGGCTACACCTTC
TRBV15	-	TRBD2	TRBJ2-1	CATSGGLAANNEQFF	TGTGCCACCAGTGGGGGACTAGCGGCCAACAATGAGCAGTTCTTC
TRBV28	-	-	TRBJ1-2	CASSTTALYGYTF	TGTGCCAGCAGTACTACAGCCCTCTATGGCTACACCTTC
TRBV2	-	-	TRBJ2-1	CASSPRTAYNEQFF	TGTGCCAGCAGCCCCCGGACAGCTTACAATGAGCAGTTCTTC
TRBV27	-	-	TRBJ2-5	CASSLSMSDQETQYF	TGTGCCAGCAGTTTATCGATGTCGGACCAAGAGACCCAGTACTTC
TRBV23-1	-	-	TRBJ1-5	CASSPVGISNQPQHF	TGCGCCAGCAGTCCCGTTGGGATTTCCAATCAGCCCCAGCATTTT